This T cell receptor beta chain was identified in a study of T-cell memory formation after mild COVID-19. Study summary: For the most part, TCR clusters were specific to one donor.

A note on this clonotype: Its cognate antigen is unknown.

Whole-study results and caveats: Shrinking CD4+ clones were chiefly CM and EM; CD8+ ones were chiefly EMRA. The pre-infection memory compartment contained some responding clones, suggesting cross-reactive memory joined.

TCRdb analysed the 5' RACE reads with MiXCR anew, one entry per CDR3 protein. The data show roughly 500,000 distinct CDR3 sequences, about 20% seen once. Germline CDR1 and CDR2: DFQATT and SNEGSKA (reference sequence). This CDR3 has 15 amino acids. Trimming cost V 5 bases and J 2 bases; bases outside gene matches: 7. The origin of this receptor is an adult woman who had mild COVID-19 (a few samples of this study predate the infection). Cell type and time point are not known. Sequencing input: PBMCs or a T cell subset sorted from them (not recorded which). The chain recombines TRBV20-1 with TRBJ1-5; 9 bases map to TRBD1. For the CDR3, the DNA is TGCAGTGCTTGGGGACAGGGCGCGGGCAATCAGCCCCAGCATTTT. Amino acids: CSAWGQGAGNQPQHF.